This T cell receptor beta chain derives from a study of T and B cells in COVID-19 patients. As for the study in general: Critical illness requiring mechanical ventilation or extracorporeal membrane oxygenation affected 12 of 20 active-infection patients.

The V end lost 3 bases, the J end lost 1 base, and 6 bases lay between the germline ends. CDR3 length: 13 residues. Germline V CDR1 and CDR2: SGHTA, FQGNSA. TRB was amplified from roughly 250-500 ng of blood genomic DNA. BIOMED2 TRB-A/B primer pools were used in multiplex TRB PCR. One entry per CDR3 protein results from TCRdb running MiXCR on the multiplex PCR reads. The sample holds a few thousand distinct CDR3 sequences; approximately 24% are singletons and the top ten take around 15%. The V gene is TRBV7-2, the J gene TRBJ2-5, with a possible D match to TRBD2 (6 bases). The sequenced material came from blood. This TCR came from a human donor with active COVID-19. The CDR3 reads CASSLGLQETQYF. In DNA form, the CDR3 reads TGTGCCAGCAGCTTGGGACTCCAAGAGACCCAGTACTTC.